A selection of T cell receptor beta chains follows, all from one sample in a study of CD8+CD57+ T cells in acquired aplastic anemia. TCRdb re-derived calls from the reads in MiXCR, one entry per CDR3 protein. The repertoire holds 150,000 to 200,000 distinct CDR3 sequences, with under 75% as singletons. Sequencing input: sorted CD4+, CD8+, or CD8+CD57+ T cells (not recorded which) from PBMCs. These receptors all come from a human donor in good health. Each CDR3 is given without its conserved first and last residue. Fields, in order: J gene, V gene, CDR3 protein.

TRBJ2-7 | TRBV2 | ASSLGTGGGEQY
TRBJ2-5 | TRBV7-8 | ASSHKDRTFRLYQETQY
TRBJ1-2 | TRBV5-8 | ASSVRDRAPYGYT
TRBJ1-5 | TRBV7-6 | ASSPTSYGNQPQH
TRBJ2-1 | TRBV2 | ASSEAGADEHEQF
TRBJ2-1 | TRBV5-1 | ASSPPGTSGTSYNEQF
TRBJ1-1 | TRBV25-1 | ASRPTGGYTEAF
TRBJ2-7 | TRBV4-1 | ASSGVRSSYEQY
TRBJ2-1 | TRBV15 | ATSSLEGTTEQF
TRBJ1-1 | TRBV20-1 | SASLGSNTEAF
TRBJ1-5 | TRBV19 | ASSPGLNQPQH
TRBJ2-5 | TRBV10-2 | ASSGGAGITWETQY
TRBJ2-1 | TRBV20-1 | SAGGAVDNEQF
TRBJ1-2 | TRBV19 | ASSGGHYGYT
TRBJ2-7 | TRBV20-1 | SATSGTGFAYEQY
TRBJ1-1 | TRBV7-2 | ASSLVGGRQNTEAF
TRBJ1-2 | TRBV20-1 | SARLGANYGYT
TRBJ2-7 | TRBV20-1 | SAREGHGYEQY
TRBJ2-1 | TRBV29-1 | SALHGLDEQF
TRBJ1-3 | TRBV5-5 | ASSLDWTGGNTIY
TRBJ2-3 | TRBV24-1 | ATSDYTSGDTDTQY
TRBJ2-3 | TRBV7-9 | ASSPDRISTDTQY
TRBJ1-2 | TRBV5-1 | ASSLDEGTADGYT
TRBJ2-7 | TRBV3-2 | ASSQLAGPLSSYEQY
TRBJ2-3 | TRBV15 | ATSSYLGGAGDTQY
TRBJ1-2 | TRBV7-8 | ASSYRGTGMSYGYT
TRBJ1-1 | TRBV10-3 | ASSARTEAF
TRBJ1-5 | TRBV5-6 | ASSLGPQPQH
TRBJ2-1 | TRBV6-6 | ASSYSRGRGYEQL
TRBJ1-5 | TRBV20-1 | SARPDRVGNQPQH
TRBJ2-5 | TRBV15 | ATSFTQGSTFQETQY
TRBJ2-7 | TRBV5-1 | ASSIGTGYYEQY
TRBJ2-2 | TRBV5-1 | ASTQSDTGELF
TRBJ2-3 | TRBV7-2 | ASTPGTSTDTQY
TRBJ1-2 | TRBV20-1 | SALLELYGYT